The 13 T cell receptor beta chains below all came from one sample that was sequenced in a study of OX40 agonist ivuxolimab in advanced cancers. This table comes from immunoSEQ multiplex PCR, and its TCRdb copy is limited to in-frame clones, with some not included. The table has tens of thousands of clones, 85% to 90% seen once. The sample was CD4+ or CD8+ T cells sorted from blood, taken in a trial of the OX40 agonist ivuxolimab. Receptor source: an adult with an advanced solid tumor such as melanoma, head and neck, liver or kidney cancer.

The V call is TRBV19, the J call TRBJ2-1; the match to TRBD2 covers 15 bases. The CDR3 totals 16 residues. CDR1 LNHDA and CDR2 SQIVND come from the germline V gene (reference sequence). With 7 bases clipped from V and 7 bases from J, the junction kept 8 bases outside the gene matches. The chain's CDR3 is CASNMGLAGGGNEQFF. As DNA, the CDR3 is TGTGCCAGTAATATGGGACTAGCGGGAGGAGGTAATGAGCAGTTCTTC.

This clone has just a few counts. This chain uses TRBV30 with TRBJ1-1, with D unresolved. The germline CDR1 and CDR2 sequences are GTSNPN and SVGIG (reference sequence). There are 12 residues in the CDR3. The V gene lost 2 bases and the J gene lost 3 bases, with 7 bases spanning the gap. CDR3 DNA sequence: TGTGCCTGGAGTAAGTGGGACACTGAAGCTTTCTTT. Its protein is CAWSKWDTEAFF.

This clone appeared once. V usage is TRBV5-1 and J usage is TRBJ1-5, with 8 bases lining up with TRBD1. The V gene end was trimmed by 0 bases and the J gene end by 7 bases; junction bases not matched to a gene: 9. The CDR3 has 16 amino acids. CDR1 and CDR2 from the germline V gene are SGHRS and YFSETQ. CDR3 nucleotides: TGCGCCAGCAGCTTGGACCCGGACAGGGCAGACCAGCCCCAGCATTTT. This translates into CASSLDPDRADQPQHF.

The chain couples TRBV15 to TRBJ2-3, with TRBD2 as a possible D gene (6 bases). The length of the CDR3 is 15 residues. V lost 8 bases and J 3 bases, leaving 18 bases between the germline ends. Germline V gives CDR1 LNHNV, CDR2 YYDKDF (reference sequence). CDR3 sequence reads: CATGERGEWTDTQYF. The CDR3 DNA reads TGTGCCACCGGCGAACGCGGGGAATGGACAGATACGCAGTATTTT. The full variable domain, with the rest looked up from reference TRBV15 and TRBJ2-3, is DAMVIQNPRYQVTQFGKPVTLSCSQTLNHNVMYWYQQKSSQAPKLLFHYYDKDFNNEADTPDNFQSRRPNTSFCFLDIRSPGLGDTAMYLCATGERGEWTDTQYFGPGTRLTVL.

V gene TRBV20-1 combines with J gene TRBJ1-1; D is uncertain. This CDR3 comprises 11 residues. Trimming took off 3 bases at V and 7 bases at J, with 9 bases between the two ends. Germline CDR1 and CDR2: DFQATT and SNEGSKA (reference sequence). This chain's CDR3 is CSASRQFEAFF. The CDR3, as DNA: TGCAGTGCTAGTAGGCAGTTTGAAGCTTTCTTT.

The chain couples TRBV7-3 to TRBJ2-1, with D unresolved. There are 16 residues in the CDR3. The germline gives CDR1 SGHTA, CDR2 FQGTGA. Trimming took off 2 bases at V and 1 base at J, with 12 bases between the two ends. CDR3 nucleotides: TGTGCCAGCAGCTTATTCGTCTCGGTTTCCTACAATGAGCAGTTCTTC. Residues: CASSLFVSVSYNEQFF.

The chain is built from TRBV30 and TRBJ1-6; perhaps TRBD1 as D (5 bases). Germline V CDR1 and CDR2: GTSNPN, SVGIG (reference sequence). This CDR3 contains 12 residues. The germline V and J ends were trimmed by 3 bases and 7 bases, with 7 bases remaining between them. CDR3 amino acids: CAWRTVNSPLHF. In nucleotides, the CDR3 is TGTGCCTGGAGGACAGTGAATTCACCCCTCCACTTT.

J is TRBJ1-1 and V is TRBV11-3; a weak D match, TRBD1 (5 bases). V lost 3 bases to trimming and J lost 4 bases, with 9 bases between them. The CDR3 contains 13 residues. Germline CDR1 SGHNT, CDR2 YENEEA. The CDR3 region is CASSLGRGTEAFF. The CDR3 DNA follows: TGTGCCAGCAGCTTGGGTAGGGGCACTGAAGCTTTCTTT.

The gene calls are TRBV6-5 and TRBJ2-2, with D unclear. Trimming took off 5 bases at V and 4 bases at J, with 8 bases between the two ends. The CDR3 runs to 13 residues. Germline CDR1 is MNHEY and CDR2 is SVGAGI. The CDR3 reads CASSIRITGELFF. Written as DNA, the CDR3 is TGTGCCAGCAGTATTCGAATCACCGGGGAGCTGTTTTTT.

The chain is built from TRBV7-9 and TRBJ2-7; D gene unclear. Germline V gene data show CDR1 as SEHNR and CDR2 as FQNEAQ (reference sequence). The length of the CDR3 is 13 residues. V lost 1 base and J 4 bases, leaving 8 bases between the germline ends. The CDR3 DNA sequence: TGTGCCAGCAGCTTAGTCGATCTTTACGAGCAGTACTTC. Translated, it gives CASSLVDLYEQYF.

CDR3 nucleotide sequence: TGTGCCAGCAGCTCCAACTCAGGGATAGATACGCAGTATTTT. This gives the protein CASSSNSGIDTQYF. The genes are TRBV7-9 and TRBJ2-3, with D perhaps matching TRBD1 (5 bases). CDR3 length: 14 residues. Trimming stripped 4 bases from V and 5 bases from J, with 13 bases between. Germline V CDR1 and CDR2: SEHNR, FQNEAQ (reference sequence).

The table lists this clone with a count of one. The chain recombines TRBV9 with TRBJ2-5; 7 bases align to TRBD2. The germline V gene encodes CDR1 SGDLS and CDR2 YYNGEE. V lost 0 bases to trimming and J lost 5 bases; unmatched junction nucleotides: 7. The CDR3 contains 15 residues. CDR3 amino acids: CASSVAGGSGETQYF. The CDR3 coding sequence is TGTGCCAGCAGCGTAGCCGGCGGGAGTGGTGAGACCCAGTACTTC.

The chain couples TRBV28 to TRBJ2-1; D is undetermined. The CDR3 has 10 residues. Germline V gene lookup returns CDR1 MDHEN and CDR2 SYDVKM. V was pared by 8 bases and J by 5 bases, with 4 bases between. CDR3 amino acids: CASQHNEQFF. CDR3 DNA sequence: TGTGCCAGCCAGCACAATGAGCAGTTCTTC. Full variable domain (rest looked up from reference TRBV28 and TRBJ2-1): DVKVTQSSRYLVKRTGEKVFLECVQDMDHENMFWYRQDPGLGLRLIYFSYDVKMKEKGDIPEGYSVSREKKERFSLILESASTNQTSMYLCASQHNEQFFGPGTRLTVL.